The 20 T cell receptor beta chains below all came from one sample that was sequenced in a study of PD-1 and CTLA-4 blockade in melanoma. Here immunoSEQ multiplex PCR was the method, and the copy in TCRdb shows in-frame clones only, minus some. The sample lists tens of thousands of clones, approximately 90% occurring once. The sequencing used CD8+ T cells from peripheral blood, collected from a patient given anti-PD-1 treatment. These receptors were taken from a human donor with melanoma.

This rearrangement joins TRBV4-1 to TRBJ2-1, with TRBD2 matching over 8 bases. V was pared by 0 bases and J by 3 bases, with 13 bases of the junction left unmatched. The CDR3 extends over 19 amino acids. Germline CDR1 and CDR2: MGHRA and YSYEKL. CDR3 residues: CASSQDNFRTAGDYNEQFF. The CDR3 coding sequence is TGCGCCAGCAGCCAAGACAATTTTCGGACAGCGGGAGACTACAATGAGCAGTTCTTC.

The genes are TRBV28 and TRBJ2-3, with 12 nucleotides matching TRBD2. J gave up 2 bases and V 5 bases, and 11 bases lay outside the gene matches. This CDR3 is built from 18 residues. CDR1 and CDR2 from the germline V gene are MDHEN and SYDVKM. The CDR3 is CASSPQRLAGAVTDTQYF. The CDR3 coding sequence is TGTGCCAGCAGTCCACAGAGACTAGCGGGAGCGGTCACAGATACGCAGTATTTT. Filled out from reference TRBV28 and TRBJ2-3, the complete variable domain reads DVKVTQSSRYLVKRTGEKVFLECVQDMDHENMFWYRQDPGLGLRLIYFSYDVKMKEKGDIPEGYSVSREKKERFSLILESASTNQTSMYLCASSPQRLAGAVTDTQYFGPGTRLTVL.

The chain employs TRBV2 and TRBJ1-2; TRBD1 matches 9 bases. The CDR3 length is 14 residues. The J segment lost 2 bases and the V segment lost 6 bases, leaving 4 bases of the junction unmatched. Per the germline V gene, CDR1 is SNHLY and CDR2 is FYNNEI. The CDR3 loop is CASRHRGPNYGYTF. The CDR3 nucleotides are TGTGCCAGCAGACACAGGGGGCCGAACTATGGCTACACCTTC. Together with reference TRBV2 and TRBJ1-2, the CDR3 gives the full variable domain: EPEVTQTPSHQVTQMGQEVILRCVPISNHLYFYWYRQILGQKVEFLVSFYNNEISEKSEIFDDQFSVERPDGSNFTLKIRSTKLEDSAMYFCASRHRGPNYGYTFGSGTRLTVV.

The rearrangement uses TRBV12-3 or TRBV12-4 and TRBJ2-7; TRBD2 is a possible D gene (5 bases). V lost 4 bases to trimming and J lost 4 bases, with 11 bases between them. This CDR3 is built from 13 residues. The CDR3 DNA follows: TGTGCCAGCAGTTCAGGACTCGTATACGAGCAGTACTTC. Amino acids: CASSSGLVYEQYF.

The chain links TRBV10-2 to TRBJ1-1; no firm D call. Per germline, CDR1 WSHSY and CDR2 SAAADI. This CDR3 contains 11 residues. V dropped 8 bases and J dropped 5 bases, with 9 bases sitting between them. CDR3 bases: TGCGCCAGCGCAGATGGGACTGAAGCTTTCTTT. It specifies CASADGTEAFF.

CDR3 nucleotides: TGTGCCAGCAGTGCCCTTACAGGGTCTAATGAAAAACTGTTTTTT. As protein: CASSALTGSNEKLFF. V gene TRBV27 combines with J gene TRBJ1-4; D may be TRBD1 (6 bases). CDR3 size: 15 residues. V was pared by 5 bases and J by 3 bases, with 13 bases between. Germline V lookup: CDR1 MNHEY, CDR2 SMNVEV (reference sequence).

The gene calls are TRBV7-9 and TRBJ2-6, with D perhaps TRBD1 (5 bases). The CDR3 extends over 15 amino acids. V was trimmed by 4 bases and J by 0 bases, leaving 7 bases between them. Germline V gene lookup returns CDR1 SEHNR and CDR2 FQNEAQ (reference sequence). The CDR3 DNA sequence: TGTGCCAGCAGCTCGGACATCTCTGGGGCCAACGTCCTGACTTTC. Translated: CASSSDISGANVLTF.

The gene calls are TRBV9 and TRBJ2-7; possibly TRBD2 for D (5 bases). Germline loops: CDR1 SGDLS, CDR2 YYNGEE. The CDR3 sequence is 13 residues long. V was cut by 0 bases and J by 6 bases, with 10 bases left in between. The CDR3 is CASSVVSRGEQYF. In DNA, the CDR3 is TGTGCCAGCAGCGTAGTATCCCGGGGCGAGCAGTACTTC.

The chain uses TRBV7-8 and TRBJ1-2; unclear D gene. Trimming cost V 1 base and J 5 bases, with 14 bases left between them. CDR1 is SGHVS, CDR2 FQNEAQ, per germline. This CDR3 contains 15 residues. The CDR3: CASSLDPDVGYGYTF. CDR3 in DNA: TGTGCCAGCAGCTTAGATCCCGACGTGGGATATGGCTACACCTTC.

This clone has just a few counts. Written as DNA, the CDR3 is TGTGCCAGCAACAGCTATAGCAATCAGCCCCAGCATTTT. It yields the protein CASNSYSNQPQHF. This rearrangement joins TRBV12-3 or TRBV12-4 to TRBJ1-5; the D is unclear. The CDR3 has 13 amino acids. The germline V and J ends were trimmed by 7 bases and 0 bases, with 7 bases remaining between them.

The rearrangement links TRBV27 to TRBJ1-6, with D possibly TRBD1 on 6 matching bases. Trimming took 3 bases from V and 4 from J, leaving 16 bases between them. Germline assignment: CDR1 MNHEY and CDR2 SMNVEV (reference sequence). The CDR3 is 17 amino acids. The CDR3 region is CASSFSAGVDYNSPLHF. The CDR3 DNA sequence: TGTGCCAGCAGTTTCAGCGCAGGGGTGGATTATAATTCACCCCTCCACTTT.

The chain carries TRBV14 and TRBJ2-7, with 13 bases aligning to TRBD2. Germline trimming cut 1 base from V and 3 bases from J; bases unmatched to any gene: 6. Germline assignment: CDR1 SGHDN and CDR2 FVKESK. This CDR3 region has 17 residues. CDR3 protein: CASSQALLAGGLYEQYF. CDR3 in DNA: TGTGCCAGCAGCCAAGCCCTACTAGCGGGAGGGCTCTACGAGCAGTACTTC.

The chain couples TRBV11-2 to TRBJ2-1, with a weak D call TRBD1 (5 bases). The CDR3 spans 14 residues. The germline V gene encodes CDR1 SGHAT and CDR2 FQNNGV. Between the trimmed V and J ends, which lost 7 bases and 6 bases, there was a span of 16 bases. The CDR3 DNA reads TGTGCCAGCATGAGTTTGGGGCCCCCCAATGAGCAGTTCTTC. The encoded protein is CASMSLGPPNEQFF. The variable domain in full, completed from reference TRBV11-2 and TRBJ2-1, reads EAGVAQSPRYKIIEKRQSVAFWCNPISGHATLYWYQQILGQGPKLLIQFQNNGVVDDSQLPKDRFSAERLKGVDSTLKIQPAKLEDSAVYLCASMSLGPPNEQFFGPGTRLTVL.

This rearrangement joins TRBV15 to TRBJ2-1, with D unclear. This CDR3 has 13 residues. Germline values: CDR1 LNHNV, CDR2 YYDKDF (reference sequence). With 3 bases removed from V and 1 base from J, the gap between germline ends came to 4 bases. The CDR3 sequence: CATSSASYNEQFF. CDR3 DNA: TGTGCCACCAGCAGTGCATCCTACAATGAGCAGTTCTTC.

The J gene is TRBJ2-1, the V gene TRBV13, with D possibly matching TRBD2 (5 bases). Germline V CDR1 and CDR2: PRHDT, FYEKMQ (reference sequence). The length of the CDR3 is 14 residues. The V end was cut by 5 bases, the J end by 1 base, with 9 bases between. CDR3 in amino acids: CASSHRGSYNEQFF. CDR3 bases: TGTGCCAGCAGCCACAGAGGGTCCTACAATGAGCAGTTCTTC.

The rearrangement uses TRBV27 and TRBJ2-1; possibly TRBD1 for D (6 bases). The CDR3 is 17 amino acids. Germline lookup yields CDR1 MNHEY and CDR2 SMNVEV (reference sequence). The V and J ends lost 5 bases and 0 bases respectively, with 17 bases between them. The CDR3 sequence: CASSPSWTDSSYNEQFF. The CDR3 coding sequence is TGTGCCAGCAGTCCCTCGTGGACAGATAGCTCCTACAATGAGCAGTTCTTC.

Here the CDR3 DNA reads TGCAGCGTTGATGGGGGGGCCGGGGAGCTGTTTTTT. Protein: CSVDGGAGELFF. This chain connects TRBV29-1 to TRBJ2-2; 7 bases are a match to TRBD2. The germline CDR1 and CDR2 sequences are SQVTM and ANQGSEA. The CDR3 spans 12 residues. The J segment lost 6 bases and the V segment lost 3 bases, leaving 1 base of the junction unmatched.

The gene calls are TRBV28 and TRBJ2-2; 7 bases map to TRBD1. The CDR3 is 15 amino acids. Germline V gives CDR1 MDHEN, CDR2 SYDVKM. V dropped 4 bases and J dropped 2; count of bases not matched to a gene: 4. The CDR3 sequence is CASSSQGLNTGELFF. Here the CDR3 DNA reads TGTGCCAGCAGTTCACAGGGGCTAAACACCGGGGAGCTGTTTTTT.

The chain combines TRBV2 with TRBJ2-2; TRBD2 is a possible D gene (5 bases). The germline CDR1 and CDR2 sequences are SNHLY and FYNNEI. The CDR3 is 16 amino acids. Between the trimmed V and J ends, which lost 3 bases and 2 bases, there was a span of 13 bases. The CDR3 here is CASSDMISGNTGELFF. The CDR3, as DNA: TGTGCCAGCAGTGACATGATTTCGGGAAACACCGGGGAGCTGTTTTTT.

V is TRBV3-1 (or the pseudogene TRBV3-2) and J is TRBJ2-1; 10 bases are a match to TRBD2. Trimming cost V 0 bases and J 8 bases; bases outside gene matches: 10. Germline V gives CDR1 LGHDT, CDR2 YNNKEL (reference sequence). This CDR3 has 17 residues. The CDR3 nucleotides read TGTGCCAGCAGCCAAGATTTTCGGCTAGCGGGAGCGGATGAGCAGTTCTTC. Translated: CASSQDFRLAGADEQFF.